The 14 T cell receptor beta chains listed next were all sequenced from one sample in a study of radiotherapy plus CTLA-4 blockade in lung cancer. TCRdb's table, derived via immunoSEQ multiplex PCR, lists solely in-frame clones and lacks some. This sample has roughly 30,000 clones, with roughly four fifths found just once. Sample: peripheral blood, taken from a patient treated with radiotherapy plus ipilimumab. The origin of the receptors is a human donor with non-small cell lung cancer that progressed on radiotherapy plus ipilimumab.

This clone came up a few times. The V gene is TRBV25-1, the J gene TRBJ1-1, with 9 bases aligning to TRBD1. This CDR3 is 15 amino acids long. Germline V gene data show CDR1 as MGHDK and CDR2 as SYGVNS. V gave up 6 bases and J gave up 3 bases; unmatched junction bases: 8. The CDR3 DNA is TGTGCCAGCAGCAAACCGGGACAGGGTCACACTGAAGCTTTCTTT. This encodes CASSKPGQGHTEAFF. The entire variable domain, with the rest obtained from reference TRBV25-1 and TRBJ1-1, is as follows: EADIYQTPRYLVIGTGKKITLECSQTMGHDKMYWYQQDPGMELHLIHYSYGVNSTEKGDLSSESTVSRIRTEHFPLTLESARPSHTSQYLCASSKPGQGHTEAFFGQGTRLTVV.

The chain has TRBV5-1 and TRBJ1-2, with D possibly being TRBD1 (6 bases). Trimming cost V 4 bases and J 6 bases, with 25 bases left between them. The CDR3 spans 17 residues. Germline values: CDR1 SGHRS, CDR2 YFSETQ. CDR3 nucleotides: TGCGCCAGCAGCCCCCAGCCGGGGGGGGCTATAATACATGGCTACACCTTC. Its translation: CASSPQPGGAIIHGYTF.

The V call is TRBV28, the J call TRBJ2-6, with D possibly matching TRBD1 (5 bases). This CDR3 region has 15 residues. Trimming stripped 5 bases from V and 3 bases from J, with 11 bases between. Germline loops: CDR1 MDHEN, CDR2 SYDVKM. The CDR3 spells CASSLRVGGANVLTF. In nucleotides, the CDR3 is TGTGCCAGCAGTCTCAGGGTTGGTGGGGCCAACGTCCTGACTTTC.

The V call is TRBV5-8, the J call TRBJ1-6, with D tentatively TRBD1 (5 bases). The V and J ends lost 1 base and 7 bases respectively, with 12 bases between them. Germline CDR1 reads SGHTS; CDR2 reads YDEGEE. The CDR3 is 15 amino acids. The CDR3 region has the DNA TGTGCCAGCAGCTTGTACGCAGGGTGGAATTCACCCCTCCACTTT. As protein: CASSLYAGWNSPLHF.

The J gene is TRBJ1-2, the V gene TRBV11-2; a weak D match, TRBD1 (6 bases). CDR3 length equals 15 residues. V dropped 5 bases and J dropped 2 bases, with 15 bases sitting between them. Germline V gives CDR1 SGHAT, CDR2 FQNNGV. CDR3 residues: CASSLRGGWNYGYTF. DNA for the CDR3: TGTGCCAGCAGCCTTAGGGGGGGCTGGAACTATGGCTACACCTTC.

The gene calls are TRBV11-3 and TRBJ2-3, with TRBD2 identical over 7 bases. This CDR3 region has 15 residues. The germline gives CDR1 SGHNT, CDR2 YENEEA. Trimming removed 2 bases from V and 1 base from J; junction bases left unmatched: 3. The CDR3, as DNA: TGTGCCAGCAGCTTATTGGCGGGGGGCACAGATACGCAGTATTTT. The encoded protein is CASSLLAGGTDTQYF.

CDR3 in DNA: TGTGCCAGCACCCGAAGCGGGGCTAGAACAGATACGCAGTATTTT. This gives the protein CASTRSGARTDTQYF. The rearrangement joins TRBV6-5 to TRBJ2-3, with TRBD2 identical over 7 bases. The CDR3 consists of 15 residues. CDR1 and CDR2 from the germline V gene are MNHEY and SVGAGI. The V and J ends lost 7 bases and 3 bases, in that order; junction bases with no gene match: 10.

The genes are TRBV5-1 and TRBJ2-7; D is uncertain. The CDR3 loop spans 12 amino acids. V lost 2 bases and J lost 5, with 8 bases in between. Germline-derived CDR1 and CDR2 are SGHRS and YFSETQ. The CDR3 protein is CASSFFADEQYF. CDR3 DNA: TGCGCCAGCAGCTTCTTTGCGGACGAGCAGTACTTC.

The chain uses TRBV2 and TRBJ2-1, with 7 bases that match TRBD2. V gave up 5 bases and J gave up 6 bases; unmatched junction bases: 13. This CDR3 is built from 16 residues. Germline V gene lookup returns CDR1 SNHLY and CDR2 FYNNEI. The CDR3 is CASSSSRASGLNEQFF. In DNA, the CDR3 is TGTGCCAGCAGTTCTTCCCGGGCTAGCGGACTCAATGAGCAGTTCTTC. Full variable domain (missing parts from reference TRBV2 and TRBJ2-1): EPEVTQTPSHQVTQMGQEVILRCVPISNHLYFYWYRQILGQKVEFLVSFYNNEISEKSEIFDDQFSVERPDGSNFTLKIRSTKLEDSAMYFCASSSSRASGLNEQFFGPGTRLTVL.

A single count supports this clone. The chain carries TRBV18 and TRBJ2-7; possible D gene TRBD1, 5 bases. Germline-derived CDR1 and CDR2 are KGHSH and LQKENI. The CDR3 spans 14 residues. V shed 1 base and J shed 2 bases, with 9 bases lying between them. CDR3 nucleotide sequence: TGTGCCAGCTCACCACAGGGGTTAACCTACGAGCAGTACTTC. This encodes CASSPQGLTYEQYF.

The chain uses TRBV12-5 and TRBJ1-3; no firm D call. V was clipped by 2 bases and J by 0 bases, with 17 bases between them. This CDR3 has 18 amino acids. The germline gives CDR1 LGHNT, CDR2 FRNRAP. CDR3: CASGLNVGRGSSGNTIYF. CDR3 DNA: TGTGCTAGTGGTTTGAACGTTGGCCGCGGTTCCTCTGGAAACACCATATATTTT. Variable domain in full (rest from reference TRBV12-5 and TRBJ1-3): DARVTQTPRHKVTEMGQEVTMRCQPILGHNTVFWYRQTMMQGLELLAYFRNRAPLDDSGMPKDRFSAEMPDATLATLKIQPSEPRDSAVYFCASGLNVGRGSSGNTIYFGEGSWLTVV.

CDR3 sequence reads: CASSRGTSGGQETQYF. The CDR3 region has the DNA TGTGCCAGCAGCCGAGGGACTAGCGGGGGGCAAGAGACCCAGTACTTC. The gene calls are TRBV11-3 and TRBJ2-5; 15 bases fit TRBD2. The germline V gene has CDR1 SGHNT and CDR2 YENEEA. J lost 2 bases, V lost 5 bases, and 3 bases had no gene match. The CDR3 covers 16 residues. The variable domain in full, completed from reference TRBV11-3 and TRBJ2-5, reads EAGVVQSPRYKIIEKKQPVAFWCNPISGHNTLYWYLQNLGQGPELLIRYENEEAVDDSQLPKDRFSAERLKGVDSTLKIQPAELGDSAVYLCASSRGTSGGQETQYFGPGTRLLVL.

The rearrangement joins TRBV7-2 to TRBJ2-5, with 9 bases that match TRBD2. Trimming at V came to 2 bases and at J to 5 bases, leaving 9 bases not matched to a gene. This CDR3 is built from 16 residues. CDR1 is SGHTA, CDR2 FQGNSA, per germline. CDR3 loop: CASSLLRGGVVETQYF. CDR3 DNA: TGTGCCAGCAGCTTACTGCGCGGGGGGGTGGTGGAGACCCAGTACTTC.

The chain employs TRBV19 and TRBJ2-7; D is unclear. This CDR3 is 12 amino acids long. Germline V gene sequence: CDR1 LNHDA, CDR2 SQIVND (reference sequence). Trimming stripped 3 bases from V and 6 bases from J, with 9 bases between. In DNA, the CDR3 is TGTGCCAGTAGTATCCGTCCGGGCGAGCAGTACTTC. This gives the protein CASSIRPGEQYF.